The 16 T cell receptor beta chains reported below all come from one sample, sequenced in a study of CD8 T cells in Susac syndrome. Reverse transcription of about 0.5 to 1 ug RNA used random hexamers. From the immunoSEQ multiplex PCR reads, TCRdb called clonotypes with MiXCR, one entry per CDR3 protein. The repertoire has about 130,000 distinct CDR3 sequences, 90% to 95% of them found once; the top ten carry around 0.25%. Material: CD8+ T cells from PBMCs. The receptors were gathered from a human donor with multiple sclerosis.

The chain employs TRBV30 and TRBJ2-7; D is ambiguous. This CDR3 spans 12 amino acids. Trimming took 1 base from V and 2 from J, leaving 6 bases between them. The germline CDR1 and CDR2 sequences are GTSNPN and SVGIG (reference sequence). CDR3 bases: TGTGCCTGGAGTGGGCACACCTACGAGCAGTACTTC. Residues: CAWSGHTYEQYF.

This clonotype was recorded once. This sequence joins TRBV2 and TRBJ2-5; D possibly corresponds to TRBD2 (5 bases). The germline CDR1 and CDR2 sequences are SNHLY and FYNNEI. The germline V and J ends were trimmed by 7 bases and 8 bases, with 14 bases remaining between them. The CDR3 runs to 12 residues. Here the CDR3 reads CASTGMGTTQYF. CDR3 sequence (DNA): TGTGCCAGCACGGGGATGGGTACTACCCAGTACTTC.

The V gene is TRBV3-1, the J gene TRBJ2-7; 9 nucleotides line up with TRBD2. V gave up 1 base and J gave up 4 bases; unmatched junction bases: 5. The CDR3 sequence is 15 residues long. Germline CDR1 reads LGHDT; CDR2 reads YNNKEL (reference sequence). The CDR3 is CASSQGGLAGYEQYF. CDR3 DNA sequence: TGTGCCAGCAGCCAAGGTGGGCTAGCGGGATACGAGCAGTACTTC.

The V call is TRBV27, the J call TRBJ2-3; D may be TRBD1 (5 bases). The CDR3 is 16 residues long. Germline loops: CDR1 MNHEY, CDR2 SMNVEV (reference sequence). The V end was cut by 4 bases, the J end by 4 bases, with 18 bases between. Written as DNA, the CDR3 is TGTGCCAGCAGTTCCCTAAGGGCCCAAGGGGCAGATACGCAGTATTTT. Amino acids: CASSSLRAQGADTQYF.

V usage is TRBV20-1 and J usage is TRBJ2-7; 12 bases are a match to TRBD2. The CDR3 is made up of 15 amino acids. Germline CDR1 and CDR2: DFQATT and SNEGSKA (reference sequence). Losses at the gene ends were 4 bases for V and 5 bases for J; bases not matched to a gene: 9. CDR3 DNA sequence: TGCAGTGCTAAGCGGACTAGCGGGATCGGAAACGAGCAGTACTTC. Protein sequence: CSAKRTSGIGNEQYF.

The chain joins TRBV12-3 or TRBV12-4 to TRBJ2-2; D remains unclear. V shed 3 bases and J shed 2 bases, with 7 bases lying between them. The CDR3 length is 14 residues. In DNA, the CDR3 is TGTGCCAGCAGTTTGTCTGAAAACACCGGGGAGCTGTTTTTT. This gives the protein CASSLSENTGELFF.

J is TRBJ2-7 and V is TRBV28; D is undetermined. Germline V lookup: CDR1 MDHEN, CDR2 SYDVKM. The CDR3 has 12 residues. The ends were cut back, 3 bases at V and 6 bases at J, with 9 bases in the middle. This CDR3 is CASSLHQVEQYF. The CDR3, as DNA: TGTGCCAGCAGTTTGCATCAAGTCGAGCAGTACTTC.

The chain links TRBV4-1 to TRBJ2-5; a possible D gene is TRBD1 (6 bases). The germline CDR1 and CDR2 sequences are MGHRA and YSYEKL. This CDR3 spans 14 amino acids. Trimming removed 5 bases at V and 3 bases at J, with 13 bases between. The CDR3 here is CASSFRTVEETQYF. As DNA, the CDR3 is TGCGCCAGCAGCTTCCGGACAGTTGAAGAGACCCAGTACTTC.

V gene TRBV27 combines with J gene TRBJ1-1; no reliable D call. Germline V gene data show CDR1 as MNHEY and CDR2 as SMNVEV (reference sequence). V dropped 1 base and J dropped 7 bases, with 10 bases sitting between them. The CDR3 totals 13 residues. The DNA of the CDR3 is TGTGCCAGCAGTTTATTAGGCAGGAGTGAAGCTTTCTTT. It translates to CASSLLGRSEAFF.

V usage is TRBV5-6 and J usage is TRBJ2-1; TRBD1 matches at 8 bases. Germline-derived CDR1 and CDR2 are SGHDT and YYEEEE. With V trimmed by 3 bases and J by 4 bases, 9 bases remained unmatched. The CDR3 length is 16 residues. CDR3 residues: CASSSPPGQDYNEQFF. CDR3 DNA: TGTGCCAGCAGCTCACCCCCGGGACAGGATTACAATGAGCAGTTCTTC.

The chain couples TRBV9 to TRBJ1-6; D ambiguous. V was clipped by 1 base and J by 0 bases, with 8 bases between them. The CDR3 has 16 amino acids. Per the germline V gene, CDR1 is SGDLS and CDR2 is YYNGEE. CDR3 sequence: CASSVSGDSYNSPLHF. As DNA, the CDR3 is TGTGCCAGCAGCGTAAGTGGAGACTCCTATAATTCACCCCTCCACTTT.

This chain's CDR3 is CASRIGNEQFF. The CDR3 DNA sequence: TGCGCCAGCAGGATTGGCAATGAGCAGTTCTTC. V and J are TRBV5-1 and TRBJ2-1; no reliable D call. V shed 5 bases and J shed 6 bases, with 6 bases lying between them. Germline V gene sequence: CDR1 SGHRS, CDR2 YFSETQ. This CDR3 has 11 amino acids.

The genes are TRBV25-1 and TRBJ1-1; unclear D gene. In germline, CDR1 is MGHDK, CDR2 SYGVNS. CDR3 length: 12 residues. Trimming took off 5 bases at V and 3 bases at J, with 7 bases between the two ends. In nucleotides, the CDR3 is TGTGCCAGCAGTTGGCTGGACACTGAAGCTTTCTTT. Translation: CASSWLDTEAFF.

The table lists this clonotype with a count of one. The chain combines TRBV27 with TRBJ1-2, with D hard to call. Germline V gene lookup returns CDR1 MNHEY and CDR2 SMNVEV (reference sequence). Between the trimmed V and J ends, which lost 2 bases and 0 bases, there was a span of 7 bases. The CDR3 spans 14 residues. CDR3 loop: CASSLHAANYGYTF. DNA of the CDR3: TGTGCCAGCAGTTTACACGCAGCTAACTATGGCTACACCTTC.

V gene TRBV4-1 combines with J gene TRBJ2-2, with D possibly matching TRBD2 (6 bases). Trimming stripped 1 base from V and 1 base from J, with 16 bases between. Germline values: CDR1 MGHRA, CDR2 YSYEKL. This CDR3 contains 18 residues. The CDR3 is CASSQVLGGFGNTGELFF. The CDR3 coding sequence is TGCGCCAGCAGCCAAGTACTCGGAGGGTTTGGGAACACCGGGGAGCTGTTTTTT.

The chain joins TRBV6-1 to TRBJ2-3; no firm D call. The length of the CDR3 is 13 residues. The germline gives CDR1 MNHNS, CDR2 SASEGT. V was pared by 6 bases and J by 4 bases, with 11 bases between. The chain's CDR3 is CASRESRPDTQYF. CDR3 DNA sequence: TGTGCCAGCAGAGAATCCCGCCCAGATACGCAGTATTTT.